Listed here are 26 T cell receptor beta chains from one sample, sequenced in a study of cytomegalovirus exposure and HLA in healthy donors listed by TCRdb under 2017. The protocol used for the library was the immunoSEQ multiplex PCR assay. A mixture of 60 forward primers for TCR Vbeta segments and 13 reverse primers for TCR Jbeta segments was used in the multiplex PCR. In its TCRdb copy, this immuneACCESS table keeps in-frame sequences only and misses some clones. Where compared with another copy, unresolved V genes explain less than half of these, and the others have no known cause. Present in this sample are tens of thousands of clones, less than 85% of which were seen just once. The ten largest clones capture approximately 5.3% of the sample. Material for sequencing was PBMCs. The receptors were gathered from a man younger than 40 in good health and CMV-seropositive.

On this clone: Mismatch with germline at one junction end may stem from a read error. Other DNA sequences of this sample code for an identical CDR3. The chain uses TRBV6-6 and TRBJ1-2; D is undetermined. Germline V gene lookup returns CDR1 MNHNY and CDR2 SVGAGI (reference sequence). The CDR3 loop spans 13 amino acids. Here the CDR3 reads CASSYNRDYGYTF. The CDR3 DNA reads as TGTGCTAGCAGTTACAACCGGGACTATGGCTACACCTTC.

The CDR3 nucleotides are TGTGCCAGCACGCAGGGTCCCACCTACGAGCAGTACTTC. Its translation is CASTQGPTYEQYF. The rearrangement links TRBV2 to TRBJ2-7, with D possibly matching TRBD1 (5 bases). CDR1 is SNHLY, CDR2 FYNNEI, per germline. V was shortened by 7 bases and J by 2 bases, with 12 bases between the two germline ends. The CDR3 extends over 13 amino acids. The whole variable domain, filled in from reference TRBV2 and TRBJ2-7, reads EPEVTQTPSHQVTQMGQEVILRCVPISNHLYFYWYRQILGQKVEFLVSFYNNEISEKSEIFDDQFSVERPDGSNFTLKIRSTKLEDSAMYFCASTQGPTYEQYFGPGTRLTVT.

The J gene is TRBJ1-3, the V gene TRBV29-1; D gene uncertain. The V gene's germline CDR1 is SQVTM and CDR2 ANQGSEA. Trimming took off 6 bases at V and 4 bases at J, with 7 bases between the two ends. This CDR3 region has 11 residues. The CDR3 DNA is TGCAGCGTCCATGCGGGAAACACCATATATTTT. Its protein product is CSVHAGNTIYF.

The chain uses TRBV4-3 and TRBJ2-7; 11 bases map to TRBD2. Germline trimming cut 0 bases from V and 4 bases from J; bases unmatched to any gene: 11. The germline gives CDR1 LGHNA, CDR2 YSLEER. The length of the CDR3 is 18 residues. The CDR3: CASSQESPLAGGLYEQYF. DNA of the CDR3: TGCGCCAGCAGCCAAGAGTCCCCTCTAGCGGGAGGACTGTACGAGCAGTACTTC.

The rearrangement joins TRBV27 to TRBJ2-2; D not certain. The length of the CDR3 is 14 residues. The germline V and J ends were trimmed by 8 bases and 1 base, with 11 bases remaining between them. Germline V gives CDR1 MNHEY, CDR2 SMNVEV (reference sequence). DNA of the CDR3: TGTGCCAGCCGAGACTCCTTGAACACCGGGGAGCTGTTTTTT. This sequence encodes CASRDSLNTGELFF.

The sample holds a few counts of this clone. This chain connects TRBV4-1 to TRBJ1-4; D gene uncertain. The CDR3 runs to 15 residues. The V end was cut by 3 bases, the J end by 4 bases, with 12 bases between. Germline assignment: CDR1 MGHRA and CDR2 YSYEKL. The CDR3 loop reads CASSHLIGINEKLFF. Here the CDR3 DNA reads TGCGCCAGCAGCCACCTTATCGGGATTAATGAAAAACTGTTTTTT.

The chain joins TRBV7-8 to TRBJ2-5; D is possibly TRBD1 (6 bases). Germline V CDR1 and CDR2: SGHVS, FQNEAQ. V lost 7 bases, J lost 1 base, and 13 bases lay in between. The CDR3 spans 14 residues. The chain's CDR3 is CASKEGGPQETQYF. DNA of the CDR3: TGTGCCAGCAAGGAAGGGGGACCCCAAGAGACCCAGTACTTC.

The chain links TRBV7-9 to TRBJ2-2; possibly TRBD1 for D (6 bases). Trimming removed 8 bases from V and 6 bases from J, with 13 bases in between. Germline CDR1 is SEHNR and CDR2 is FQNEAQ (reference sequence). The CDR3 contains 13 residues. This CDR3 reads CASRPAGAGELFF. The DNA of the CDR3 is TGTGCCAGCCGACCGGCAGGGGCCGGGGAGCTGTTTTTT.

The chain has TRBV19 and TRBJ2-5; D remains unclear. The ends were cut back, 5 bases at V and 0 bases at J, with 13 bases in the middle. The CDR3 spans 15 residues. Germline CDR1 is LNHDA and CDR2 is SQIVND (reference sequence). The CDR3 loop is CASSSIASYQETQYF. Written as DNA, the CDR3 is TGTGCCAGTAGTTCCATAGCCAGCTACCAAGAGACCCAGTACTTC.

The genes are TRBV7-8 and TRBJ1-4; maybe TRBD1 (5 bases). The germline CDR1 and CDR2 sequences are SGHVS and FQNEAQ. CDR3 length: 14 residues. V lost 5 bases and J 6 bases, leaving 13 bases between the germline ends. The CDR3 loop is CASSRGRGDEKLFF. In DNA, the CDR3 is TGTGCCAGCAGCCGAGGGAGGGGAGATGAAAAACTGTTTTTT.

This chain joins TRBV29-1 and TRBJ1-1, with TRBD1 identical over 9 bases. CDR3 length: 18 amino acids. Germline assignment: CDR1 SQVTM and CDR2 ANQGSEA. V was pared by 4 bases and J by 4 bases, with 19 bases of the junction left unmatched. The CDR3: CSVVVTGGRTALATEAFF. The CDR3 DNA reads as TGCAGCGTTGTTGTGACAGGGGGTCGTACCGCCTTGGCCACTGAAGCTTTCTTT.

This rearrangement joins TRBV13 to TRBJ2-1; TRBD2 matches 8 bases. Germline loops: CDR1 PRHDT, CDR2 FYEKMQ (reference sequence). There are 15 residues in the CDR3. Losses at the gene ends were 4 bases for V and 8 bases for J; bases not matched to a gene: 10. The CDR3 protein is CASSSTSGPGDEQFF. The DNA of the CDR3 is TGTGCCAGCAGCTCTACTAGCGGACCTGGGGATGAGCAGTTCTTC.

This clone has just a few counts. This chain joins TRBV6-5 and TRBJ2-3; TRBD1 matches at 9 bases. The CDR3 contains 16 residues. Germline CDR1 MNHEY, CDR2 SVGAGI. J lost 6 bases, V lost 6 bases, and 13 bases had no gene match. CDR3 bases: TGTGCCAGCAGCTACGGACAGGGGTTGAACATGGATACGCAGTATTTT. Its protein product is CASSYGQGLNMDTQYF.

The chain couples TRBV6-5 to TRBJ1-1; 8 bases agree with TRBD1. Germline V lookup: CDR1 MNHEY, CDR2 SVGAGI. Trimming cost V 2 bases and J 2 bases; bases outside gene matches: 7. The length of the CDR3 is 16 residues. CDR3 loop: CASSYLQGEVNTEAFF. CDR3 in DNA: TGTGCCAGCAGTTACCTACAGGGGGAAGTCAACACTGAAGCTTTCTTT.

The V gene is TRBV5-1, the J gene TRBJ1-1; tentatively, D is TRBD1 (5 bases). The CDR3 has 15 residues. Per the germline V gene, CDR1 is SGHRS and CDR2 is YFSETQ. Deletions cut 4 bases from V and 1 base from J, with 14 bases between. DNA of the CDR3: TGCGCCAGCAGCCCCGGGGGGGACCCGAACACTGAAGCTTTCTTT. Its protein is CASSPGGDPNTEAFF. Looking up the rest from reference TRBV5-1 and TRBJ1-1 gives the full variable domain: KAGVTQTPRYLIKTRGQQVTLSCSPISGHRSVSWYQQTPGQGLQFLFEYFSETQRNKGNFPGRFSGRQFSNSRSEMNVSTLELGDSALYLCASSPGGDPNTEAFFGQGTRLTVV.

The chain couples TRBV21-1 to TRBJ1-5; TRBD1, as called in the table, went unchecked against the DNA. TRBV21-1 is a documented pseudogene. CDR3 length: 15 residues. The CDR3 region has the DNA TGTGCCAGCAGCCCAGGCGGACATAGCAATCAGCCCCAGCATTTT. The encoded protein is CASSPGGHSNQPQHF.

V and J are TRBV21-1 and TRBJ1-6. TRBV21-1 is a documented pseudogene. This CDR3 is 18 amino acids long. The CDR3 spells CASSKDEYPSSYNSPLHF. The CDR3 DNA is TGTGCCAGCAGCAAAGATGAGTACCCGAGCTCCTATAATTCACCCCTCCACTTT.

The rearrangement links TRBV28 to TRBJ1-2; D not certain. Trimming took 3 bases from V and 6 from J, leaving 11 bases between them. Per germline, CDR1 MDHEN and CDR2 SYDVKM. The CDR3 totals 13 residues. The CDR3, as DNA: TGTGCCAGCAGTTTTGAAAGCAGGAATGGCTACACCTTC. The encoded protein is CASSFESRNGYTF.

This clone was seen a handful of times. This chain joins TRBV6-1 and TRBJ1-1; possible D gene TRBD1, 5 bases. CDR3 length: 14 amino acids. The germline V gene has CDR1 MNHNS and CDR2 SASEGT. The V end lost 5 bases, the J end lost 5 bases, and 15 bases lay between the germline ends. CDR3 in amino acids: CASSYGRRETEAFF. CDR3 sequence (DNA): TGTGCCAGCAGTTATGGCCGCAGGGAAACTGAAGCTTTCTTT.

The sample holds a few counts of this clone. Other DNA sequences in this sample translate to the same CDR3. The genes are TRBV7-9 and TRBJ1-2; TRBD1 matches 11 bases. V lost 4 bases and J lost 6; bases outside the gene matches: 1. Germline V lookup: CDR1 SEHNR, CDR2 FQNEAQ (reference sequence). The CDR3 length is 13 residues. The CDR3 sequence: CASSSDRGHGYTF. The CDR3 DNA is TGTGCCAGCAGCTCGGACAGGGGGCATGGCTACACCTTC.

The rearrangement links TRBV28 to TRBJ2-6; 8 bases are shared with TRBD1. Germline-derived CDR1 and CDR2 are MDHEN and SYDVKM. The ends lost 5 bases at V and 6 bases at J; junction bases unmatched: 12. The CDR3 extends over 17 amino acids. The CDR3 coding sequence is TGTGCCAGCAGTCGTCCCGGGACAGGAAATAAGGCCAACGTCCTGACTTTC. Its protein is CASSRPGTGNKANVLTF. Full variable domain (outside the CDR3, taken from reference TRBV28 and TRBJ2-6): DVKVTQSSRYLVKRTGEKVFLECVQDMDHENMFWYRQDPGLGLRLIYFSYDVKMKEKGDIPEGYSVSREKKERFSLILESASTNQTSMYLCASSRPGTGNKANVLTFGAGSRLTVL.

The chain links TRBV7-9 to TRBJ2-3; 7 bases map to TRBD1. Losses at the gene ends were 5 bases for V and 7 bases for J; bases not matched to a gene: 6. CDR3 length: 13 amino acids. CDR1 SEHNR and CDR2 FQNEAQ come from the germline V gene (reference sequence). The DNA for the CDR3 is TGTGCCAGCAGCCCTATGACAGGGTATACGCAGTATTTT. As protein: CASSPMTGYTQYF.

This clone was seen just once. V gene TRBV6-1 combines with J gene TRBJ2-7; tentatively, D is TRBD2 (6 bases). Looked up from germline, CDR1 is MNHNS and CDR2 is SASEGT. Trimming removed 1 base at V and 3 bases at J, with 16 bases between. There are 16 residues in the CDR3. CDR3 protein: CASSEGTVRGDYEQYF. The DNA of the CDR3 is TGTGCCAGCAGTGAAGGGACGGTGCGGGGTGACTACGAGCAGTACTTC.

This clone was picked up one time. The rearrangement uses TRBV11-2 and TRBJ1-2; TRBD1 might be the D (5 bases). V was trimmed by 3 bases and J by 7 bases, leaving 12 bases between them. The CDR3 loop spans 13 amino acids. Per germline, CDR1 SGHAT and CDR2 FQNNGV. The CDR3 region is CASSFKGSSGYTF. The CDR3 bases are TGTGCCAGCAGCTTTAAGGGGTCCTCTGGCTACACCTTC.

The chain combines TRBV7-9 with TRBJ1-3; D uncertain. The CDR3 contains 14 residues. Per germline, CDR1 SEHNR and CDR2 FQNEAQ (reference sequence). V shed 1 base and J shed 2 bases, with 6 bases lying between them. The CDR3 sequence: CASSLVRAGNTIYF. DNA for the CDR3: TGTGCCAGCAGCTTAGTGAGGGCTGGAAACACCATATATTTT.

The table lists this clone with a few counts. One end of the junction varies from germline; a read error may be responsible. The genes are TRBV7-9 and TRBJ2-7; 7 bases fit TRBD1. Germline V CDR1 and CDR2: SEHNR, FQNEAQ (reference sequence). The CDR3 contains 12 residues. In DNA form, the CDR3 reads TGTTCCAGCAGCCCGACAGGGTTTGAGCAGTACTTC. Its protein is CSSSPTGFEQYF.